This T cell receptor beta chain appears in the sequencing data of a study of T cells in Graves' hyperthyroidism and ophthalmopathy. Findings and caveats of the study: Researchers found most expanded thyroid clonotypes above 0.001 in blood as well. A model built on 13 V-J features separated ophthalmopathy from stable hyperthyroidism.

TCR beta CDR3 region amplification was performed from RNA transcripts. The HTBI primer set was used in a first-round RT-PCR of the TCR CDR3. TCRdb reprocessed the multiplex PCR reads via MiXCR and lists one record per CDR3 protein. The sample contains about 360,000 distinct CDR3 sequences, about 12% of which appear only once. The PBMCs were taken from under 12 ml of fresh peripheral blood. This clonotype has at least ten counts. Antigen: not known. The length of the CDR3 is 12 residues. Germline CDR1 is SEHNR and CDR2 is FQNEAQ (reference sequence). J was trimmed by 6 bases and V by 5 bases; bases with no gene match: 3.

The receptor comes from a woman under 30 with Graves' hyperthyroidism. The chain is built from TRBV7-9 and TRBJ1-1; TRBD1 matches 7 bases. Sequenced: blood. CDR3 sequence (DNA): TGTGCCAGCAGCGGGACAGAAGCTGAAGCTTTCTTT. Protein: CASSGTEAEAFF. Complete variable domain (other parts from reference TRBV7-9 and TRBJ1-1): DTGVSQNPRHKITKRGQNVTFRCDPISEHNRLYWYRQTLGQGPEFLTYFQNEAQLEKSRLLSDRFSAERPKGSFSTLEIQRTEQGDSAMYLCASSGTEAEAFFGQGTRLTVV.